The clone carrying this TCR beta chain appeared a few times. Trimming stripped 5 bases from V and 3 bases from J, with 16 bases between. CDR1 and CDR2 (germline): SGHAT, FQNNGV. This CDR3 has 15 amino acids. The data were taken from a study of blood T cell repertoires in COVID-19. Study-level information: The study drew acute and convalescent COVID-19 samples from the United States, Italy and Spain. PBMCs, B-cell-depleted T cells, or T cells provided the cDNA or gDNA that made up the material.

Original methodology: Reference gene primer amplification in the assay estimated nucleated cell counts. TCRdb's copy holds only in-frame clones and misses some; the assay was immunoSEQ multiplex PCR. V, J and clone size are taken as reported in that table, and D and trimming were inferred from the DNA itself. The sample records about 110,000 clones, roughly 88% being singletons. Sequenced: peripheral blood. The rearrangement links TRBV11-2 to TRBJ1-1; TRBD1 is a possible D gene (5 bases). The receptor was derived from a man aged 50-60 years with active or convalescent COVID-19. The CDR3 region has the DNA TGTGCCAGCAGCCCGATAAATAAGGGGTACACTGAAGCTTTCTTT. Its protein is CASSPINKGYTEAFF. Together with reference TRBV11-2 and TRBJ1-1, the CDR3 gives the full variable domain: EAGVAQSPRYKIIEKRQSVAFWCNPISGHATLYWYQQILGQGPKLLIQFQNNGVVDDSQLPKDRFSAERLKGVDSTLKIQPAKLEDSAVYLCASSPINKGYTEAFFGQGTRLTVV.